This record concerns one T cell receptor (beta chain) sequence. This clonotype was counted a few times. Its antigen specificity is not known. Per-base qualities were not stored, and no clone one base away is much larger. The library was made by RACE. This sample was sequenced with a NextSeq 500. During library preparation, unique molecular identifiers were attached to individual cDNA molecules so that TCRs could be counted quantitatively and reproducibly. For every blood RNA sample, sequencing covered both the TCR alpha and TCR beta chains. Regarding the original processing steps: Samples had a median of roughly 91,000 TCRs, with a range from roughly 20,000 to 690,600. V, J and CDR3 annotation of the TCR reads was carried out using the Decombinator software suite. Every sample was subsampled to the same number of TCRs (28,000) for the PS versus PT1 abundance plots. TCRs were defined as expanded if absent before sensitization and observed at least eight times at the 2-week time point. TCRdb's own reprocessing of the public reads used fastp at Q25 and MiXCR and kept productive beta chains. Each entry is one CDR3 protein sequence, shown with its most common DNA and genes. The V and J calls shown here were made by TCRdb, not taken from the authors' results. This sample comprises about 81,000 distinct CDR3 sequences, roughly a tenth of them detected only once. The ten biggest clones cover approximately 2.3% of the sample.

This specimen's time point label, per the study, means: patch test 2, 6 weeks after DPC sensitization. The sample's treatment or condition label is to be understood as: therapeutic diphenylcyclopropenone sensitization with weekly scalp DPC. At every patch-test visit, the blood draw took place before the patch test was put on. To be eligible, patients had to be aged 18 to 70, diagnosed with alopecia and judged suitable for DPC therapy, while pregnant patients were excluded. Unfractionated whole blood was collected in Tempus Blood RNA tubes, and total RNA was extracted from that blood. The source of the sample is a study of human T cells and chemical hapten exposure (dated by TCRdb to the early 2020s). Study-wide context: For sensitization, 2% DPC in acetone was applied to a roughly 2 cm by roughly 2 cm area of upper inner arm skin. Peripheral blood TCR repertoire changes were tracked in vivo in alopecia patients during primary and secondary sensitization to the hapten diphenylcyclopropenone (DPC). Weekly therapeutic DPC doses were additionally applied to the scalp of patients throughout the roughly 23-week study period. The libraries were sequenced as a pool, and the TCR yield per sample differed mostly because of small variations in library volumes within the pool. Alopecia areata with under or over 50% scalp involvement, alopecia totalis and alopecia universalis were represented in the patient cohort, which was mostly female. Blood samples were taken from patients before sensitization (week 0) and at 2, 6 and about 24 weeks after DPC sensitization. Blood for TCR sequencing was provided by twenty-nine alopecia patients at one to four time points (pre-sensitization, 2, 6 and 24 weeks). Patch testing on the upper back used Finn chambers containing 0.01% DPC, with scoring done after 6 days according to International Contact Dermatitis Research Group standards.

From the cysteine through the phenylalanine, the CDR3 covers 15 amino acids. Only the CDR3 part of the read is kept: 45 bases, read in frame from the first base. Looking up the germline V gene yields CDR1 MRHNA and CDR2 SNTAGT. V and J lose 0 bases and 8 bases, and a span of 16 bases separates them. Paper-wide results and their limitations: Expanded TCRs formed significantly more large CDR3 similarity clusters than pre-sensitization or healthy control sets, consistent with antigen-driven responses. Alopecia, a presumed autoimmune disease, was present in all patients, so the immune response of the patients might differ from that of healthy individuals. DPC sensitization did not change the number of TCRs with a frequency above 1 in 1000, and there was no evidence of changes in global repertoire structure. Patch test score correlated positively with the number of PT1 expanded TCRs, reaching significance at thresholds 8, 16 and 32 but not at 4. After repeated subsampling, the strength of the expansion versus patch-test correlation and the threshold at which it became significant changed.

The starting material was whole blood, obtained in connection with sensitization to the hapten diphenylcyclopropenone (DPC). The sequence joins TRBV6-4 to TRBJ1-1; the D region possibly corresponds to TRBD1 (5 bases align). The receptor's source is a woman aged 25-40 years with alopecia areata. Some clones in this sample may be carry-over from other donors' samples. The CDR3: CASSDSKEKGPEAFF. The DNA is TGTGCCAGCAGTGACTCAAAAGAGAAGGGGCCAGAAGCTTTCTTT.